These T cell receptor beta chains were read from a single sample in a study of spatial heterogeneity in lung cancer. TCRdb re-called the 5' RACE reads with MiXCR, one entry per CDR3 protein. The sample carries around 25,000 distinct CDR3 sequences, roughly 5.7% recorded once. The source was PBMCs, collected at follow-up. The receptors were gathered from a female donor with early-stage non-small cell lung cancer. Both conserved end residues are part of each CDR3. A D gene is named only where the DNA matches it firmly. Some rows mark clone size as missing; the rest say once, few, many or name a class of expanded clone.

D gene: NA
V gene: TRBV20-1
J gene: TRBJ1-6
clone size: few
CDR3 protein: CSAREPGQNNSPLHF
CDR3 DNA: TGCAGTGCTAGAGAGCCTGGACAGAATAATTCACCCCTCCACTTT

D gene: TRBD1
V gene: TRBV5-6
J gene: TRBJ1-1
clone size: many
CDR3 protein: CASRMDRGLNTEAFF
CDR3 DNA: TGTGCCAGCAGGATGGACAGGGGCCTAAACACTGAAGCTTTCTTT

D gene: TRBD1
V gene: TRBV5-4
J gene: TRBJ2-7
clone size: many
CDR3 protein: CASSLRDRGPYEQYF
CDR3 DNA: TGTGCCAGCAGCTTAAGGGACAGGGGACCCTACGAGCAGTACTTC

D gene: TRBD1
V gene: TRBV3-1
J gene: TRBJ1-4
clone size: many
CDR3 protein: CASSHRGGNEKLFF
CDR3 DNA: TGTGCCAGCAGCCACAGGGGGGGTAATGAAAAACTGTTTTTT

D gene: TRBD1
V gene: TRBV5-5
J gene: TRBJ1-2
clone size: many
CDR3 protein: CASTHWTGGLDGYTF
CDR3 DNA: TGTGCCAGCACGCATTGGACAGGGGGCCTCGATGGCTACACCTTC

D gene: NA
V gene: TRBV5-5
J gene: TRBJ2-7
clone size: few
CDR3 protein: CASSLVESVAYEQYF
CDR3 DNA: TGTGCCAGCAGCTTGGTCGAATCTGTAGCCTACGAGCAGTACTTC

D gene: NA
V gene: TRBV29-1
J gene: TRBJ2-3
clone size: many
CDR3 protein: CSVKSTDTQYF
CDR3 DNA: TGCAGCGTTAAATCCACAGATACGCAGTATTTT

D gene: NA
V gene: TRBV7-9
J gene: TRBJ1-1
clone size: NA
CDR3 protein: CASSPRGGWNTEAFF
CDR3 DNA: TGTGCCAGCAGCCCCCGGGGGGGCTGGAACACTGAAGCTTTCTTT

D gene: NA
V gene: TRBV12-3/TRBV12-4
J gene: TRBJ2-3
clone size: medium-sized
CDR3 protein: CASMITDTQYF
CDR3 DNA: TGTGCCAGCATGATCACAGATACGCAGTATTTT

D gene: NA
V gene: TRBV29-1
J gene: TRBJ2-2
clone size: NA
CDR3 protein: CSALGTNTGELFF
CDR3 DNA: TGCAGCGCGCTCGGGACGAACACCGGGGAGCTGTTTTTT

D gene: TRBD2
V gene: TRBV7-2
J gene: TRBJ2-7
clone size: many
CDR3 protein: CASSLVGGGRTYEQYF
CDR3 DNA: TGTGCCAGCAGCTTAGTTGGCGGGGGACGTACCTACGAGCAGTACTTC